This T cell receptor (beta chain) derives from a study of blood T cell repertoires in COVID-19. Study information: Both acute and convalescent COVID-19 samples were obtained from the United States, Italy and Spain.

Per the authors' pipeline: For nucleated cells, counts were estimated from reference gene primer amplification. Profiled with immunoSEQ multiplex PCR; TCRdb holds only in-frame clones, not every one. Clone size and V and J calls were adopted from that table, with D and trimming inferred from the DNA. The table includes around 450,000 clones, roughly 89% detected once. Trimming took off 3 bases at V and 4 bases at J, with 16 bases between the two ends. Germline assignment: CDR1 MDHEN and CDR2 SYDVKM. The CDR3 extends over 15 amino acids. The rearrangement links TRBV28 to TRBJ2-7, with a tentative D call TRBD1 (6 bases). The sequence derives from a woman in her 30s with acute or convalescent COVID-19. The source material was peripheral blood. CDR3 loop: CASSFPGTTSYEQYF. CDR3 nucleotides: TGTGCCAGCAGTTTTCCCGGGACAACTTCATACGAGCAGTACTTC.